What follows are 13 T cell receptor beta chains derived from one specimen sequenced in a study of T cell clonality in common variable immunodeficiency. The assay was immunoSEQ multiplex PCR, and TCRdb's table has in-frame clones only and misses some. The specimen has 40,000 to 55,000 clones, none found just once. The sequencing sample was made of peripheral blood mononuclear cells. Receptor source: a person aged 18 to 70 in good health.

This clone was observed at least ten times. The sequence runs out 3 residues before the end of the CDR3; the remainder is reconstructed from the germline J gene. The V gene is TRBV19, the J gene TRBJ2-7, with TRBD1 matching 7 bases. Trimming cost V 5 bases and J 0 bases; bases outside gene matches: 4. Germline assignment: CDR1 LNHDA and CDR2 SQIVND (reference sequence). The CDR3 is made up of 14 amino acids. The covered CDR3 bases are TGTGCCAGTAGTCAGGCAGGGGGCTCCTACGAG. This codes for CASSQAGGSYE. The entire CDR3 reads CASSQAGGSYEQYF.

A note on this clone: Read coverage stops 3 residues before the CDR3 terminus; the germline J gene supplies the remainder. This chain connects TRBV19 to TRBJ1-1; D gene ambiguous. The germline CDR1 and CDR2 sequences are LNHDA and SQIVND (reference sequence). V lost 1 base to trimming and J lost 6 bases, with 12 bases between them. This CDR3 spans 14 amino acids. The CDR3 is CASSIVGPGSEAFF. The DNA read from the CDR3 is TGTGCCAGTAGTATAGTGGGTCCGGGGTCTGAA.

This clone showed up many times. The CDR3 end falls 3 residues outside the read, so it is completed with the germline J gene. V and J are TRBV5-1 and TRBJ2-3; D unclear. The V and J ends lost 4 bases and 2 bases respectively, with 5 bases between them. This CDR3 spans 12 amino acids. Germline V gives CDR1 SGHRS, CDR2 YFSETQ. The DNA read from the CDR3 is TGCGCCAGCAGCCCTAACACAGATACG. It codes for CASSPNTDT. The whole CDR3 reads CASSPNTDTQYF.

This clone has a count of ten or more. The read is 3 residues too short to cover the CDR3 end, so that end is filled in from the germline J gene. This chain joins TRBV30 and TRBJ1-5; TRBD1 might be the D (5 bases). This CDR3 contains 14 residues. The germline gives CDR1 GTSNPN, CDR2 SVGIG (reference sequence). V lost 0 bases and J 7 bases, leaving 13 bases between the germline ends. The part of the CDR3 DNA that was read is TGTGCCTGGAGTGTTTATGGGGCTGGACAGCCC. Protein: CAWSVYGAGQP. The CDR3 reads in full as CAWSVYGAGQPQHF.

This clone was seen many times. CDR3 bases read: TGTGCCAGCAGTTATGGGGGGACAGGCAATCAGCCC. Its translation is CASSYGGTGNQP. The full-length CDR3 reads as CASSYGGTGNQPQHF. V usage is TRBV12-3 or TRBV12-4 and J usage is TRBJ1-5; 7 bases map to TRBD1. Coverage ceases 3 residues before the CDR3 finishes, and the germline J gene fills in the end. The CDR3 totals 15 residues. The ends lost 4 bases at V and 2 bases at J; junction bases unmatched: 5.

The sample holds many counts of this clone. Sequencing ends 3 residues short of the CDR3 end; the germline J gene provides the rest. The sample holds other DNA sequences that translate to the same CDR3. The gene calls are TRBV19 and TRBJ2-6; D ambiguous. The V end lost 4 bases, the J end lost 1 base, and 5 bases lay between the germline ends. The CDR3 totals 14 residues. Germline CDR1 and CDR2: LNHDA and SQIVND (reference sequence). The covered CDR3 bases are TGTGCCAGTAGTACCGTGTCTGGGGCCAACGTC. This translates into CASSTVSGANV. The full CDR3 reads CASSTVSGANVLTF.

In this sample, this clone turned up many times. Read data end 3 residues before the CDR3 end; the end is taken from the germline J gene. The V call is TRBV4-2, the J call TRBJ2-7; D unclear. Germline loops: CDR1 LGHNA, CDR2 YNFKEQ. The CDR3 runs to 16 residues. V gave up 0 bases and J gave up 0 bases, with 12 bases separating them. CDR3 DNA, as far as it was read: TGTGCCAGCAGCCAAGATTCTACAGAACCCTCCTACGAG. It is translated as CASSQDSTEPSYE. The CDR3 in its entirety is CASSQDSTEPSYEQYF.

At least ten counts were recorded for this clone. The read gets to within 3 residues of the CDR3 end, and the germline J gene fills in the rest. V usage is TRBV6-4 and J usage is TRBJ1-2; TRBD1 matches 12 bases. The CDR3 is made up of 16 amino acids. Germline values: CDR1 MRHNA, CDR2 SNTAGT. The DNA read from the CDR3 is TGTGCCAGCAGTGACGGGACAGGGGGCGGCACAGATACC. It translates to CASSDGTGGGTDT. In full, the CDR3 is CASSDGTGGGTDTYTF.

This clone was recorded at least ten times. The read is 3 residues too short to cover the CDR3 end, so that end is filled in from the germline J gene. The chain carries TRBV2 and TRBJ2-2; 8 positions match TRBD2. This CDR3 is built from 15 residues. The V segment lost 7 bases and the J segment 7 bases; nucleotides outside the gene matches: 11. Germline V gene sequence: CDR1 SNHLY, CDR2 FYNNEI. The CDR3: CASTQRTSRGGELFF. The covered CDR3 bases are TGTGCCAGCACCCAACGGACTAGCCGGGGCGGGGAG. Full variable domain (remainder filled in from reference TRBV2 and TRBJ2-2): EPEVTQTPSHQVTQMGQEVILRCVPISNHLYFYWYRQILGQKVEFLVSFYNNEISEKSEIFDDQFSVERPDGSNFTLKIRSTKLEDSAMYFCASTQRTSRGGELFFGEGSRLTVL.

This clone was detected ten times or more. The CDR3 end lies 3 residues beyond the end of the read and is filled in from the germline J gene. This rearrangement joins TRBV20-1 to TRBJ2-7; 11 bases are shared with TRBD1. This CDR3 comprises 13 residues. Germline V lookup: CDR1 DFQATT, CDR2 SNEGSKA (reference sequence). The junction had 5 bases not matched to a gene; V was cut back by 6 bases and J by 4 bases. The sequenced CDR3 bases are TGCAGTGCGGGACAGGGGGTTCTATACGAG. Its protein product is CSAGQGVLYE. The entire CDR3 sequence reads CSAGQGVLYEQYF.

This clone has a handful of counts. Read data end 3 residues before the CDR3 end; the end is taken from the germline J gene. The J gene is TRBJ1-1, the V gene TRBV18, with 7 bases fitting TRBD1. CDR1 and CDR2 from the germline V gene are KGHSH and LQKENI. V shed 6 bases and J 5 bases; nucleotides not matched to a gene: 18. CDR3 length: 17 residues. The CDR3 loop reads CASSPGTARWGVTEAFF. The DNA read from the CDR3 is TGTGCCAGCTCGCCCGGGACAGCGCGATGGGGGGTAACTGAA.

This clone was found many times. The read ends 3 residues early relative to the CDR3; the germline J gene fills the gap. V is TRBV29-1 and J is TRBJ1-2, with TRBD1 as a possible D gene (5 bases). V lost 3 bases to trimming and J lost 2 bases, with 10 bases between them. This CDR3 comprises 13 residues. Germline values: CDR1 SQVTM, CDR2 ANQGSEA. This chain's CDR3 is CSVDAGSNYGYTF. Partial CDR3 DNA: TGCAGCGTTGATGCAGGGTCCAACTATGGC.

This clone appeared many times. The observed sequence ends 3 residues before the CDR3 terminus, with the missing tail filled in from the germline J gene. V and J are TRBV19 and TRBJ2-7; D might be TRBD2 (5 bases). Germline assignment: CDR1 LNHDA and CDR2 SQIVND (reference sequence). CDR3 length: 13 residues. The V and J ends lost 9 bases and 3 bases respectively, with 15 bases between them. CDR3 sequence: CARSDSASYEQYF. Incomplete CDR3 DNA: TGTGCCAGGTCGGACTCGGCGAGCTACGAG.